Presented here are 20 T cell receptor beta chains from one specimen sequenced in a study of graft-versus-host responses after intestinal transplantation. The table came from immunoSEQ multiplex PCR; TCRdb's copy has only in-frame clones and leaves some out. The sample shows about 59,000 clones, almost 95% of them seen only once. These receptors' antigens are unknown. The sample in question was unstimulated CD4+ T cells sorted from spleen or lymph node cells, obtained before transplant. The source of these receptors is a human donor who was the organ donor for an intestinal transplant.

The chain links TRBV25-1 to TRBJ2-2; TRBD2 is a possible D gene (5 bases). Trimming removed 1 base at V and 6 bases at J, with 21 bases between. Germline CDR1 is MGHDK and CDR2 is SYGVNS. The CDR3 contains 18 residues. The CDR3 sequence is CASSEFQRGGRKSGELFF. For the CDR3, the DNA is TGTGCCAGCAGTGAATTTCAGCGTGGAGGCAGGAAGTCCGGGGAGCTGTTTTTT.

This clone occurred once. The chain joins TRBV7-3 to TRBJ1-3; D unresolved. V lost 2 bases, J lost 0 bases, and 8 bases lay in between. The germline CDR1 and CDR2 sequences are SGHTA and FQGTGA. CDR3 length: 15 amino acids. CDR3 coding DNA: TGTGCCAGCAGCTTATCAGGCCCCTCTGGAAACACCATATATTTT. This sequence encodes CASSLSGPSGNTIYF.

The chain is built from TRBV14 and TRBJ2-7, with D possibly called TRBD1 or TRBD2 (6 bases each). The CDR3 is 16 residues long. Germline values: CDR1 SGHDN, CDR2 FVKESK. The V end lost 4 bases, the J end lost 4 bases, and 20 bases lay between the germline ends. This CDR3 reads CASSPNGWRGEYEQYF. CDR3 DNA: TGTGCCAGCAGCCCGAATGGGTGGAGGGGGGAATACGAGCAGTACTTC.

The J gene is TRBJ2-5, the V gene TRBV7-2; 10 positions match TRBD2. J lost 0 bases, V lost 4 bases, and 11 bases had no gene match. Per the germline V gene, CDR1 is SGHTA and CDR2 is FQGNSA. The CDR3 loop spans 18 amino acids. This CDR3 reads CASSWGLLAGGHQETQYF. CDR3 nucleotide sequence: TGTGCCAGCAGCTGGGGACTTTTAGCGGGGGGCCACCAAGAGACCCAGTACTTC.

The CDR3 protein is CASSAGELFF. The CDR3 nucleotides read TGTGCCAGCAGTGCCGGGGAGCTGTTTTTT. The rearrangement links TRBV2 to TRBJ2-2; no definite D call. This CDR3 is built from 10 residues. Germline values: CDR1 SNHLY, CDR2 FYNNEI. Trimming cost V 4 bases and J 6 bases, with 0 bases left between them.

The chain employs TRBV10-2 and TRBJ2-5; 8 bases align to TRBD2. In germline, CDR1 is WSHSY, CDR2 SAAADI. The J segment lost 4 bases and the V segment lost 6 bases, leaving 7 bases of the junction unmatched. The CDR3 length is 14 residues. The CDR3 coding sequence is TGCGCCAGCAGCTCTAGCGGGTTGGGAGAGACCCAGTACTTC. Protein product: CASSSSGLGETQYF.

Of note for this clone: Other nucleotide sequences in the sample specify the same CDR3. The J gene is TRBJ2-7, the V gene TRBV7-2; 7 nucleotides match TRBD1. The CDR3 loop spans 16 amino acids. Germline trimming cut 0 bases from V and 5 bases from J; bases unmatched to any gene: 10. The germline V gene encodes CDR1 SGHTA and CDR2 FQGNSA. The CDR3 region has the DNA TGTGCCAGCAGCTTAGCGCCTCGCCTGACAGGGAACGAGCAGTACTTC. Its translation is CASSLAPRLTGNEQYF.

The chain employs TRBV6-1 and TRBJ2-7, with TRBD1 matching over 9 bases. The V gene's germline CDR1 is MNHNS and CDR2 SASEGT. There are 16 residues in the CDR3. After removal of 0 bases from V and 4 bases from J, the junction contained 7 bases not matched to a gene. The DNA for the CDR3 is TGTGCCAGCAGTGAAGCTACGGGACAGGGCTTTTACGAGCAGTACTTC. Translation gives CASSEATGQGFYEQYF.

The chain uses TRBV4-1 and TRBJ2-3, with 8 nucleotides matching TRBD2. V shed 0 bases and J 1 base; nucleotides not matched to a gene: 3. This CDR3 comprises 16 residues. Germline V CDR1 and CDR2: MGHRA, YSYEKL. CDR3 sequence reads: CASSQEASGRTDTQYF. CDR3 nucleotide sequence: TGCGCCAGCAGCCAAGAGGCTAGCGGGCGCACAGATACGCAGTATTTT.

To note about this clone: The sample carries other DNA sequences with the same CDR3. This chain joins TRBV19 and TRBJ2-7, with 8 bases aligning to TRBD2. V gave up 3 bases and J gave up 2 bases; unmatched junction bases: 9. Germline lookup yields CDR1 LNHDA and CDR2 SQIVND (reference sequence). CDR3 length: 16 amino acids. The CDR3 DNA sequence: TGTGCCAGTAGTATCCGACCTCGGGGGGGACCCTACGAGCAGTACTTC. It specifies CASSIRPRGGPYEQYF. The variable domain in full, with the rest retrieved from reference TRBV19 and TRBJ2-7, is DGGITQSPKYLFRKEGQNVTLSCEQNLNHDAMYWYRQDPGQGLRLIYYSQIVNDFQKGDIAEGYSVSREKKESFPLTVTSAQKNPTAFYLCASSIRPRGGPYEQYFGPGTRLTVT.

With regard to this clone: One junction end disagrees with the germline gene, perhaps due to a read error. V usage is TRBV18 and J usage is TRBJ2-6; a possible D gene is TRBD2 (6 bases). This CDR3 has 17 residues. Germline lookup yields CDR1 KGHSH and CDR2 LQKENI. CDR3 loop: CASPPTGVNSGANVLTF. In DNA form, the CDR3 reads TGTGCCAGCCCACCAACGGGGGTGAACTCTGGGGCCAACGTCCTGACTTTC.

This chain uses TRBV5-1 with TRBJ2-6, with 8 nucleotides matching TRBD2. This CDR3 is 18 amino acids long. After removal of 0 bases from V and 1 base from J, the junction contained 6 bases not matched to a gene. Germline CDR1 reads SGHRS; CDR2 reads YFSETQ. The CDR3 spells CASSLARGAVSGANVLTF. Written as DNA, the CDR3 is TGCGCCAGCAGCTTGGCGCGGGGGGCTGTTTCTGGGGCCAACGTCCTGACTTTC.

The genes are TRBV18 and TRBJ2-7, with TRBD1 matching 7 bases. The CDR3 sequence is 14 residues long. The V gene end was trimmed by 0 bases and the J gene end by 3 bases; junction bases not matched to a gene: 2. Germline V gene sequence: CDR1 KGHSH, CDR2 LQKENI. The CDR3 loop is CASSPPGQRYEQYF. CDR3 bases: TGTGCCAGCTCACCACCGGGACAGCGCTACGAGCAGTACTTC.

CDR3 coding DNA: TGTGCCAGCAGCGTAGGCCCAGGGCAAGAGACCCAGTACTTC. It encodes CASSVGPGQETQYF. This chain connects TRBV9 to TRBJ2-5, with D perhaps matching TRBD1 (5 bases). The CDR3 is 14 amino acids. V lost 0 bases and J lost 2, with 8 bases in between. CDR1 SGDLS and CDR2 YYNGEE come from the germline V gene.

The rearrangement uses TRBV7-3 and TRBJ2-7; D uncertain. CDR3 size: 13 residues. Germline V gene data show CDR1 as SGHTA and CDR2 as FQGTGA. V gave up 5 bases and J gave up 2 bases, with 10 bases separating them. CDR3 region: CASSTSVTYEQYF. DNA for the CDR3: TGTGCCAGCAGCACTTCCGTGACCTACGAGCAGTACTTC. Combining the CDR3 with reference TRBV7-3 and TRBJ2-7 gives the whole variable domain GAGVSQTPSNKVTEKGKYVELRCDPISGHTALYWYRQSLGQGPEFLIYFQGTGAADDSGLPNDRFFAVRPEGSVSTLKIQRTERGDSAVYLCASSTSVTYEQYFGPGTRLTVT.

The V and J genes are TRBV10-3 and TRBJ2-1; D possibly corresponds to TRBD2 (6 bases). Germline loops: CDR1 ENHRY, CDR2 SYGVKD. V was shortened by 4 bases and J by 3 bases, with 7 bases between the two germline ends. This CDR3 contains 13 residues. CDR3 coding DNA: TGTGCCATCAGTGTAGCGGTCTACAATGAGCAGTTCTTC. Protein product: CAISVAVYNEQFF.

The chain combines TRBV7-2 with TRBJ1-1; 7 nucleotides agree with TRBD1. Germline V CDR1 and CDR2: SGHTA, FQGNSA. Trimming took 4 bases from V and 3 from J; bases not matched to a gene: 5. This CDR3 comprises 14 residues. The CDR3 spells CASSYTGQYTEAFF. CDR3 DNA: TGTGCCAGCAGCTACACGGGACAGTACACTGAAGCTTTCTTT.

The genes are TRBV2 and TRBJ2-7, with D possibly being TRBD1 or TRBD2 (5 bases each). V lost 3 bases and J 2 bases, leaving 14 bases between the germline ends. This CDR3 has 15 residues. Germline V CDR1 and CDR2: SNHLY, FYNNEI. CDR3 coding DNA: TGTGCCAGCAGTGATTCGGGGCGGACCCCCTACGAGCAGTACTTC. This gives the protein CASSDSGRTPYEQYF.

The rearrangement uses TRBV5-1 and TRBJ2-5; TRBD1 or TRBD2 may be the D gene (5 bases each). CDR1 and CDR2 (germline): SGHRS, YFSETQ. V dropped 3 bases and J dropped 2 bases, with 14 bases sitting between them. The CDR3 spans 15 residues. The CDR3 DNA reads TGCGCCAGCAGCTACCGGGACCCCCAGCAAGAGACCCAGTACTTC. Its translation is CASSYRDPQQETQYF.

The CDR3 protein is CASSHWWTGSNSPLHF. CDR3 nucleotide sequence: TGTGCCAGCAGCCATTGGTGGACAGGGTCCAATTCACCCCTCCACTTT. The rearrangement uses TRBV5-4 and TRBJ1-6, with 8 bases lining up with TRBD1. Germline CDR1 reads SGHNT; CDR2 reads YYREEE (reference sequence). The CDR3 length is 16 residues. J was trimmed by 7 bases and V by 4 bases; bases with no gene match: 10. Using reference TRBV5-4 and TRBJ1-6 for the parts outside the CDR3, the full variable domain is ETGVTQSPTHLIKTRGQQVTLRCSSQSGHNTVSWYQQALGQGPQFIFQYYREEENGRGNFPPRFSGLQFPNYSSELNVNALELDDSALYLCASSHWWTGSNSPLHFGNGTRLTVT.